The rows below give T cell receptor beta chains drawn from one sample of a study of response to subunit inactivated influenza vaccine. TCRdb re-analysed the RT-PCR reads in MiXCR, keeping a single row per CDR3 protein. The table records around 530,000 distinct CDR3 sequences, 16% of them present only once. Sequencing was performed on CD4+ T cells sorted from PBMCs, taken about 24 months after vaccination. These receptors all stem from a man between 50 and 75 years old who received an inactivated influenza vaccine. The CDR3 runs from the conserved cysteine through the conserved F or W. Each record gives: J gene, V gene, D gene, clone size, CDR3 protein, CDR3 DNA. The D gene is left open where the match is weak. Part of the rows lack a size; the others show once, few, many or a class for expanded clones.

TRBJ2-1,TRBV2,TRBD2,few,CAGSPRGAYNEQFF,TGTGCCGGCTCTCCCCGGGGGGCCTACAATGAGCAGTTCTTC
TRBJ2-4,TRBV4-2,.,few,CASSQEEKRPPSF,TGTGCCAGCAGCCAAGAGGAAAAGCGGCCACCGTCCTTC
TRBJ2-7,TRBV4-1,TRBD1,.,CASSQSRDSSSYEQYF,TGCGCCAGCAGCCAAAGTCGGGACAGCAGCTCCTACGAGCAGTACTTC
TRBJ2-1,TRBV20-1,TRBD1,few,CSATRRDRRNNEQFF,TGCAGTGCTACTCGCCGGGACAGGAGGAACAATGAGCAGTTCTTC
TRBJ2-3,TRBV5-1,TRBD2,many,CASSPQTSGTDTQYF,TGCGCCAGCAGCCCCCAGACTAGCGGGACGGATACGCAGTATTTT
TRBJ2-5,TRBV12-5,.,.,CASGPQADGPWGETQYF,TGTGCTAGTGGTCCACAGGCAGACGGACCATGGGGAGAGACCCAGTACTTC
TRBJ2-1,TRBV6-1,TRBD2,.,CASRTRAGGFQFF,TGTGCCAGCAGGACCAGAGCGGGAGGGTTTCAGTTCTTC
TRBJ1-5,TRBV4-2,.,.,CASSQSTGLPQHF,TGTGCCAGCAGCCAGTCAACAGGGCTCCCCCAGCATTTT
TRBJ1-1,TRBV12-3/TRBV12-4,TRBD1,.,CASSWRTGGGTEAFF,TGTGCCAGCAGTTGGCGAACAGGGGGGGGCACTGAAGCTTTCTTT
TRBJ2-7,TRBV2,TRBD1,few,CASSPDRASSYEQYF,TGTGCCAGCAGTCCCGACAGGGCAAGCTCCTACGAGCAGTACTTC
TRBJ2-7,TRBV28,.,few,CASSPTGTSSYEQYF,TGTGCCAGCAGTCCGACCGGGACAAGCTCCTACGAGCAGTACTTC
TRBJ2-5,TRBV12-3/TRBV12-4,TRBD2,.,CASSFAGVKTQYF,TGTGCCAGCAGTTTTGCGGGAGTAAAGACCCAGTACTTC
TRBJ1-1,TRBV10-3,.,once,CAISGGRRGDTEAFF,TGTGCCATCAGTGGGGGTCGGAGGGGCGACACTGAAGCTTTCTTT
TRBJ2-7,TRBV29-1,TRBD2,.,CSVSLAGEQYF,TGCAGCGTTTCACTAGCGGGCGAGCAGTACTTC
TRBJ2-1,TRBV28,TRBD1,.,CASTDLGQGAVEQFF,TGTGCCAGCACCGACCTTGGGCAGGGGGCGGTTGAGCAGTTCTTC
TRBJ2-6,TRBV7-2,.,.,CASSYRGGTGANVLTF,TGTGCCAGCAGCTACAGGGGGGGGACTGGGGCCAACGTCCTGACTTTC
TRBJ2-1,TRBV19,.,many,CASSGRGERRKRNEQFF,TGTGCCAGTAGTGGGAGGGGGGAGCGGCGGAAACGCAATGAGCAGTTCTTC
TRBJ1-2,TRBV7-2,TRBD1,.,CASSWGQTNYYGYTF,TGTGCCAGCAGCTGGGGACAGACGAATTACTATGGCTACACCTTC
TRBJ2-2,TRBV4-1,.,.,CGSSPRTGANTGELFF,TGCGGCAGCAGCCCCCGGACTGGCGCGAACACCGGGGAGCTGTTTTTT
TRBJ2-1,TRBV7-9,TRBD2,.,CASSSGTRINEQFF,TGTGCCAGCAGCTCCGGGACTAGGATCAATGAGCAGTTCTTC
TRBJ2-3,TRBV15,.,.,CATSREGGSTDTQYF,TGTGCCACCAGCAGAGAGGGCGGCAGCACAGATACGCAGTATTTT
TRBJ2-7,TRBV11-2,TRBD2,few,CASSLVGGSGIPYEQYF,TGTGCCAGCAGCTTAGTCGGCGGCAGCGGGATTCCCTACGAGCAGTACTTC
TRBJ2-5,TRBV7-3,.,.,CASSPHTGYETQYF,TGTGCCAGCAGCCCGCACACAGGGTACGAGACCCAGTACTTC
TRBJ2-7,TRBV28,.,few,CASSEDSGSYEQYF,TGTGCCAGCAGTGAGGACAGTGGATCCTACGAGCAGTACTTC
TRBJ2-2,TRBV5-1,.,.,CASSLHAGELFF,TGCGCCAGCAGCTTGCATGCCGGGGAGCTGTTTTTT
TRBJ2-7,TRBV27,TRBD2,.,CASSFQRESRYEQYF,TGTGCCAGCAGTTTCCAGCGGGAGAGTCGCTACGAGCAGTACTTC
TRBJ2-3,TRBV18,.,.,CASSWPPDTQYF,TGTGCCAGCTCTTGGCCCCCCGATACGCAGTATTTT
TRBJ2-2,TRBV7-9,.,.,CASSSDANTGELFF,TGTGCCAGCAGCTCCGACGCGAACACCGGGGAGCTGTTTTTT
TRBJ2-2,TRBV5-1,.,.,CASSAAGATNTGELFF,TGCGCCAGCAGCGCCGCAGGGGCGACGAACACCGGGGAGCTGTTTTTT
TRBJ1-1,TRBV5-4,TRBD1,.,CASSWGQSNTEAFF,TGTGCCAGCAGCTGGGGACAGTCGAACACTGAAGCTTTCTTT
TRBJ2-7,TRBV3-1,.,many,CASSDSGHTYEQYF,TGTGCCAGCAGCGATTCGGGACATACCTACGAGCAGTACTTC
TRBJ1-1,TRBV10-3,.,.,CAIRLSGQGDGEAFF,TGTGCCATCAGGCTTTCCGGGCAGGGTGACGGTGAAGCTTTCTTT
TRBJ2-1,TRBV2,TRBD2,.,CASSLSGRAAYEQFF,TGTGCCAGCAGCCTAAGCGGGAGGGCCGCATATGAGCAGTTCTTC